A single sample is the source of the 18 T cell receptor beta chains below, sequenced in a study of T-cell reconstitution after alpha-beta-depleted transplantation in children. The TCRbeta library was prepared with unique molecular identifiers. TCRdb re-called the PCR reads through MiXCR, storing one row per CDR3 protein. Among approximately 500,000 distinct CDR3 sequences listed, about 11% were seen once. The sample was PBMCs, taken before TCRalphabeta/CD19-depleted stem cell transplant. Source of these receptors: a child aged 2-15 years with inherited bone marrow failure, due to receive a stem cell transplant.

Notes on this clonotype: A much bigger clone sits one base away, suggesting this may be a read error. The chain is built from TRBV7-9 and TRBJ2-1; 8 nucleotides align to TRBD2. The CDR3 is made up of 14 amino acids. Germline V gene data show CDR1 as SEHNR and CDR2 as FQNEAQ (reference sequence). J was trimmed by 7 bases and V by 7 bases; bases with no gene match: 9. The CDR3 region has the DNA TGTGCCAGCACCATTAGCGGGATTTGGAATGAGCAGTTCTTC. Its translation is CASTISGIWNEQFF.

The sample holds a few counts of this clonotype. J is TRBJ2-7 and V is TRBV7-2, with a weak D call TRBD1 (5 bases). The CDR3 runs to 17 residues. V lost 10 bases to trimming and J lost 1 base, with 26 bases between them. Germline CDR1 SGHTA, CDR2 FQGNSA. The CDR3 nucleotides read TGTGCCACCACCAGTATTCCGGTAACAGGACGTTCCTACGAGCAGTACTTC. Its translation: CATTSIPVTGRSYEQYF.

This clonotype showed up many times. The rearrangement links TRBV5-1 to TRBJ1-2; D not certain. CDR1 SGHRS and CDR2 YFSETQ come from the germline V gene. The germline V and J ends were trimmed by 0 bases and 2 bases, with 11 bases remaining between them. The CDR3 spans 15 residues. The CDR3 reads CASSLDSRTNYGYTF. The CDR3, as DNA: TGCGCCAGCAGCTTGGATTCAAGAACCAACTATGGCTACACCTTC.

This chain links TRBV6-5 with TRBJ2-7; 7 nucleotides align to TRBD1. Trimming removed 2 bases from V and 2 bases from J; junction bases left unmatched: 12. CDR1 MNHEY and CDR2 SVGAGI come from the germline V gene. This CDR3 comprises 17 residues. The CDR3 spells CASSYEKTGWETYEQYF. CDR3 sequence (DNA): TGTGCCAGCAGTTACGAAAAGACAGGGTGGGAAACCTACGAGCAGTACTTC.

The V call is TRBV6-5, the J call TRBJ1-2, with a weak D call TRBD1 (5 bases). The germline CDR1 and CDR2 sequences are MNHEY and SVGAGI. The CDR3 runs 14 residues. V was cut by 2 bases and J by 0 bases, with 7 bases left in between. The DNA of the CDR3 is TGTGCCAGCAGTTACCAGGGACCTAACTATGGCTACACCTTC. It translates to CASSYQGPNYGYTF.

This clonotype was recorded at least ten times. The chain uses TRBV30 and TRBJ2-4; D is perhaps TRBD1 (5 bases). The CDR3 is made up of 13 amino acids. Between the trimmed V and J ends, which lost 5 bases and 1 base, there was a span of 9 bases. The germline V gene has CDR1 GTSNPN and CDR2 SVGIG (reference sequence). The CDR3 nucleotides read TGTGCCTGGCCATCAGGGGCCAAAAACATTCAGTACTTC. It is translated as CAWPSGAKNIQYF.

This clonotype came up many times. The V and J genes are TRBV4-2 and TRBJ1-3; D call uncertain. V was clipped by 0 bases and J by 2 bases, with 8 bases between them. CDR1 and CDR2 (germline): LGHNA, YNFKEQ. This CDR3 comprises 15 residues. This CDR3 reads CASSQEEWAGNTIYF. In DNA, the CDR3 is TGTGCCAGCAGCCAAGAAGAGTGGGCTGGAAACACCATATATTTT.

Only a few counts were recorded for this clonotype. DNA for the CDR3: TGTGCCAGCAGTTTTCTTGCTAGCTCCTACAATGAGCAGTTCTTC. This codes for CASSFLASSYNEQFF. This rearrangement joins TRBV27 to TRBJ2-1; D gene uncertain. V was shortened by 3 bases and J by 0 bases, with 9 bases between the two germline ends. In germline, CDR1 is MNHEY, CDR2 SMNVEV (reference sequence). The CDR3 has 15 residues.

This clonotype was counted many times. The chain carries TRBV12-3 or TRBV12-4 and TRBJ2-2; TRBD2 agrees at 7 bases. Trimming removed 2 bases from V and 2 bases from J; junction bases left unmatched: 5. The CDR3 has 16 residues. The DNA for the CDR3 is TGTGCCAGCAGTTTACGCGGGGGACGTAACACCGGGGAGCTGTTTTTT. It yields the protein CASSLRGGRNTGELFF.

In the case of this clonotype: A much more abundant neighbour one base away suggests this may be a read error. The chain has TRBV20-1 and TRBJ2-7, with 8 bases fitting TRBD2. Trimming removed 6 bases from V and 3 bases from J; junction bases left unmatched: 7. Per germline, CDR1 DFQATT and CDR2 SNEGSKA (reference sequence). The CDR3 totals 13 residues. The CDR3 region is CSAGTRRIYEQYV. CDR3 nucleotide sequence: TGCAGTGCCGGGACTAGGAGGATCTACGAGCAGTACGTC.

The table lists this clonotype with a few counts. This chain uses TRBV7-2 with TRBJ2-2; 8 bases agree with TRBD2. Trimming took 5 bases from V and 7 from J; bases not matched to a gene: 15. The CDR3 runs to 17 residues. CDR1 and CDR2 (germline): SGHTA, FQGNSA. The CDR3 DNA follows: TGTGCCAGCAGCCCGATATATATTTGGGCGGGAGGCGGGGAGCTGTTTTTT. The encoded protein is CASSPIYIWAGGGELFF.

The chain uses TRBV6-1 and TRBJ1-1; 9 bases are a match to TRBD1. CDR1 is MNHNS and CDR2 is SASEGT in the germline V gene. The length of the CDR3 is 16 residues. Trimming took 4 bases from V and 4 from J; bases not matched to a gene: 10. CDR3 sequence (DNA): TGTGCCAGCAGTGCGGACAGGGGAAGGGGCCCCACTGAAGCTTTCTTT. It translates to CASSADRGRGPTEAFF.

The V call is TRBV7-9, the J call TRBJ2-7; 9 bases match TRBD1. Germline V lookup: CDR1 SEHNR, CDR2 FQNEAQ (reference sequence). V was pared by 4 bases and J by 1 base, with 8 bases of the junction left unmatched. The CDR3 extends over 16 amino acids. The DNA for the CDR3 is TGTGCCAGCAGCTCGTCCGGGACAGGGATTTCCTACGAGCAGTACTTC. It encodes CASSSSGTGISYEQYF.

This clonotype occurred many times. The chain links TRBV29-1 to TRBJ2-5; the D gene is possibly TRBD2 (5 bases). This CDR3 comprises 12 residues. V was clipped by 4 bases and J by 5 bases, with 11 bases between them. From germline, CDR1 is SQVTM and CDR2 ANQGSEA. CDR3 loop: CSVVLLGETQYF. Here the CDR3 DNA reads TGCAGCGTTGTACTACTAGGGGAGACCCAGTACTTC. Full variable domain (missing parts from reference TRBV29-1 and TRBJ2-5): SAVISQKPSRDICQRGTSLTIQCQVDSQVTMMFWYRQQPGQSLTLIATANQGSEATYESGFVIDKFPISRPNLTFSTLTVSNMSPEDSSIYLCSVVLLGETQYFGPGTRLLVL.

This clonotype was seen many times. The CDR3 region is CATSQGSGRKHEQYF. The DNA for the CDR3 is TGTGCCACCTCCCAGGGTAGCGGGAGAAAGCACGAGCAGTACTTC. V is TRBV15 and J is TRBJ2-7; TRBD2 matches 9 bases. V dropped 8 bases and J dropped 5; count of bases not matched to a gene: 13. The CDR3 sequence is 15 residues long. Germline-derived CDR1 and CDR2 are LNHNV and YYDKDF (reference sequence).

The gene calls are TRBV7-9 and TRBJ1-1; unclear D gene. Germline V lookup: CDR1 SEHNR, CDR2 FQNEAQ (reference sequence). The CDR3 covers 14 residues. V shed 0 bases and J shed 1 base, with 6 bases lying between them. The CDR3 is CASSLAMGNTEAFF. The CDR3 DNA is TGTGCCAGCAGCTTAGCGATGGGGAACACTGAAGCTTTCTTT. Combining the CDR3 with reference TRBV7-9 and TRBJ1-1 gives the whole variable domain DTGVSQNPRHKITKRGQNVTFRCDPISEHNRLYWYRQTLGQGPEFLTYFQNEAQLEKSRLLSDRFSAERPKGSFSTLEIQRTEQGDSAMYLCASSLAMGNTEAFFGQGTRLTVV.

The J gene is TRBJ1-2, the V gene TRBV28; D is unclear. Germline loops: CDR1 MDHEN, CDR2 SYDVKM. This CDR3 region has 13 residues. V lost 4 bases and J lost 5, with 11 bases in between. The CDR3 is CASSSGGKYGYTF. CDR3 coding DNA: TGTGCCAGCAGTTCGGGAGGGAAGTATGGCTACACCTTC.

This clonotype was counted between two and nine times. The J gene is TRBJ2-1, the V gene TRBV9, with 13 bases aligning to TRBD2. Germline CDR1 SGDLS, CDR2 YYNGEE. The CDR3 spans 16 residues. After removal of 0 bases from V and 8 bases from J, the junction contained 5 bases not matched to a gene. The CDR3 reads CASSVGTSGRVDEQFF. In DNA, the CDR3 is TGTGCCAGCAGCGTAGGGACTAGCGGGAGAGTAGATGAGCAGTTCTTC.